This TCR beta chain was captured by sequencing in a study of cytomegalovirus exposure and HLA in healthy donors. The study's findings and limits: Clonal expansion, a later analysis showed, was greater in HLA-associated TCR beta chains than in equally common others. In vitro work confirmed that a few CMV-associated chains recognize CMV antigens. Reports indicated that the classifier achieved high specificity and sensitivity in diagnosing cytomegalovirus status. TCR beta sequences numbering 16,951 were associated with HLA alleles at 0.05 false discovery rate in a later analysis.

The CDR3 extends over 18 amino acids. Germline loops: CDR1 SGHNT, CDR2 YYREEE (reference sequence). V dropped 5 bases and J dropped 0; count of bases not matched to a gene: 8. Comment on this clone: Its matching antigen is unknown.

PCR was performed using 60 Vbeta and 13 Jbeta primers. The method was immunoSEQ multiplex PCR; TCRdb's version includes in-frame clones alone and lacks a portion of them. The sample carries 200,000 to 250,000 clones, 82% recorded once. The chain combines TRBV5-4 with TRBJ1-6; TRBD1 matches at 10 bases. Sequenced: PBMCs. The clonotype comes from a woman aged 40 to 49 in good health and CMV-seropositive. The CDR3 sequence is CASRLERTGGSYNSPLHF. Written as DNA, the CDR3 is TGTGCCAGCAGACTCGAAAGGACAGGGGGCTCCTATAATTCACCCCTCCACTTT.